This T cell receptor beta chain is drawn from a study of cytomegalovirus exposure and HLA in healthy donors. Study-wide context: An analysis done earlier identified almost 120 million unique TCR beta sequences from about 179 million T cells.

The germline V gene has CDR1 SGHAT and CDR2 FQNNGV. The CDR3 runs to 18 residues. V shed 5 bases, J shed 2 bases, and the junction held 7 bases outside the gene matches. The PCR used 60 Vbeta and 13 Jbeta primers. Using immunoSEQ multiplex PCR, the repertoire was profiled, and TCRdb retains in-frame clones only, with some absent. Among 69,000 or so clones listed, about 74% were seen once. This TCR came from a woman aged 60-70 years in good health and CMV-seropositive. Sample: PBMCs. The J gene is TRBJ2-3, the V gene TRBV11-2; 16 nucleotides agree with TRBD2. CDR3 loop: CASSPGTSGGAATDTQYF. DNA of the CDR3: TGTGCCAGCAGCCCCGGGACTAGCGGGGGGGCCGCCACAGATACGCAGTATTTT. Full variable domain (rest looked up from reference TRBV11-2 and TRBJ2-3): EAGVAQSPRYKIIEKRQSVAFWCNPISGHATLYWYQQILGQGPKLLIQFQNNGVVDDSQLPKDRFSAERLKGVDSTLKIQPAKLEDSAVYLCASSPGTSGGAATDTQYFGPGTRLTVL.